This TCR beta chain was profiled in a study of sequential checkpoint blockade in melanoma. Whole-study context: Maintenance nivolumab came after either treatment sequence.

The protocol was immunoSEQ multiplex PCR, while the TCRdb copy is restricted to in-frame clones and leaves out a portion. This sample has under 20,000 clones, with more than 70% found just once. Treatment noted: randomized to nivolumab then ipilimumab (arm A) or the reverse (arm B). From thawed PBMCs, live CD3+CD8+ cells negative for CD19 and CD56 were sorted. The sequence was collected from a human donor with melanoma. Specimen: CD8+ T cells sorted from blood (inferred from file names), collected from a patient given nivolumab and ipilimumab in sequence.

The DNA for the CDR3 is TGTGCCAGCAGCCAAGTGTTTGGTTCGGACAGTGGATTCTCTGGGGCCAACGTCCTGACTTTC. This codes for CASSQVFGSDSGFSGANVLTF. The chain recombines TRBV14 with TRBJ2-6; perhaps TRBD1 as D (6 bases). The V end lost 1 base, the J end lost 0 bases, and 22 bases lay between the germline ends. Germline CDR1 SGHDN, CDR2 FVKESK. This CDR3 comprises 21 residues. The whole variable domain, remainder taken from reference TRBV14 and TRBJ2-6, is EAGVTQFPSHSVIEKGQTVTLRCDPISGHDNLYWYRRVMGKEIKFLLHFVKESKQDESGMPNNRFLAERTGGTYSTLKVQPAELEDSGVYFCASSQVFGSDSGFSGANVLTFGAGSRLTVL.